These 21 T cell receptor beta chains came from one sample sequenced in a study of identifying expanded T cells in peripheral blood. Some clones are missing from TCRdb's copy, which holds only in-frame ones; the method was immunoSEQ multiplex PCR. Among over 90,000 clones listed, about 87% were seen once. The specimen sequenced was blood. The receptors shown here come from a person aged 18 to 70 in good health.

V and J are TRBV6-5 and TRBJ2-5; a possible D gene is TRBD1 (7 bases). This CDR3 spans 14 amino acids. Germline V gene data show CDR1 as MNHEY and CDR2 as SVGAGI. Trimming took off 2 bases at V and 6 bases at J, with 13 bases between the two ends. The CDR3 DNA sequence: TGTGCCAGCAGTTACGGAGGGGGCGCGAAGACCCAGTACTTC. This translates into CASSYGGGAKTQYF.

The chain combines TRBV19 with TRBJ2-3, with 7 bases identical to TRBD2. The CDR3 spans 16 residues. Per the germline V gene, CDR1 is LNHDA and CDR2 is SQIVND (reference sequence). V shed 3 bases, J shed 8 bases, and the junction held 14 bases outside the gene matches. CDR3 protein: CASSISAGVPPSTQYF. As DNA, the CDR3 is TGTGCCAGTAGTATCAGCGCGGGAGTTCCCCCGAGTACGCAGTATTTT. The full variable domain, completed using reference TRBV19 and TRBJ2-3, is DGGITQSPKYLFRKEGQNVTLSCEQNLNHDAMYWYRQDPGQGLRLIYYSQIVNDFQKGDIAEGYSVSREKKESFPLTVTSAQKNPTAFYLCASSISAGVPPSTQYFGPGTRLTVL.

The chain employs TRBV11-1 and TRBJ2-2; tentative D call: TRBD1 (5 bases). The ends were cut back, 1 base at V and 7 bases at J, with 13 bases in the middle. Germline loops: CDR1 SGHAT, CDR2 FQDESV (reference sequence). The CDR3 has 15 residues. CDR3: CASSLGSGINGELFF. The CDR3 region has the DNA TGTGCCAGCAGCTTAGGTTCAGGGATCAACGGGGAGCTGTTTTTT.

The chain uses TRBV5-1 and TRBJ1-1; perhaps TRBD1 as D (6 bases). CDR1 is SGHRS and CDR2 is YFSETQ in the germline V gene. The CDR3 consists of 19 residues. Trimming took off 4 bases at V and 0 bases at J, with 25 bases between the two ends. CDR3 DNA sequence: TGCGCCAGCAGCAGAGGAGGAGGGGGAGAGTGGGGCTTGAACACTGAAGCTTTCTTT. Translated: CASSRGGGGEWGLNTEAFF.

This chain connects TRBV5-5 to TRBJ2-2; D unclear. The CDR3 has 14 amino acids. V was clipped by 4 bases and J by 1 base, with 8 bases between them. Per the germline V gene, CDR1 is SGHKS and CDR2 is YYEKEE (reference sequence). DNA of the CDR3: TGTGCCAGCAGCGCACACAGGAACACCGGGGAGCTGTTTTTT. Residues: CASSAHRNTGELFF.

This chain uses TRBV29-1 with TRBJ2-7; 8 bases map to TRBD1. The J segment lost 3 bases and the V segment lost 7 bases, leaving 5 bases of the junction unmatched. This CDR3 has 12 residues. Germline CDR1 SQVTM, CDR2 ANQGSEA. The CDR3 coding sequence is TGCAGCGAGGGACAGGACGTCTACGAGCAGTACTTC. As protein: CSEGQDVYEQYF.

The chain uses TRBV19 and TRBJ1-1; D perhaps matches TRBD1 (6 bases). V dropped 7 bases and J dropped 5 bases, with 17 bases sitting between them. CDR1 is LNHDA, CDR2 SQIVND, per germline (reference sequence). The CDR3 consists of 14 residues. CDR3 bases: TGTGCCAGTACACTTACGGGGGCTGGGACTGAAGCTTTCTTT. Protein: CASTLTGAGTEAFF.

The rearrangement uses TRBV2 and TRBJ1-3; D perhaps matches TRBD1 (6 bases). Trimming shortened V by 7 bases and J by 0 bases, and 10 bases separated the two germline ends. There are 14 residues in the CDR3. Germline CDR1 and CDR2: SNHLY and FYNNEI. CDR3 in amino acids: CASIGGHSGNTIYF. The CDR3, as DNA: TGTGCCAGCATAGGGGGACACTCTGGAAACACCATATATTTT.

V usage is TRBV6-5 and J usage is TRBJ2-3, with 7 bases aligning to TRBD1. The CDR3 runs to 15 residues. CDR1 and CDR2 (germline): MNHEY, SVGAGI. V was clipped by 4 bases and J by 1 base; unmatched bases: 5. As DNA, the CDR3 is TGTGCCAGCAGTTGGGACAGATGGGGCACAGATACGCAGTATTTT. Translated, it gives CASSWDRWGTDTQYF.

The chain couples TRBV4-2 to TRBJ1-2; D remains unclear. V was shortened by 4 bases and J by 4 bases, with 7 bases between the two germline ends. Germline V gene lookup returns CDR1 LGHNA and CDR2 YNFKEQ. The CDR3 sequence is 12 residues long. The CDR3 protein is CASSPDLYGYTF. In DNA, the CDR3 is TGTGCCAGCAGCCCGGACCTCTATGGCTACACCTTC.

This chain joins TRBV2 and TRBJ1-5; 7 bases fit TRBD1. The V gene's germline CDR1 is SNHLY and CDR2 FYNNEI. Germline trimming cut 6 bases from V and 1 base from J; bases unmatched to any gene: 6. The CDR3 has 15 amino acids. CDR3 residues: CASRPDRASNQPQHF. In nucleotides, the CDR3 is TGTGCCAGCAGACCCGACAGGGCCAGCAATCAGCCCCAGCATTTT.

This rearrangement joins TRBV7-2 to TRBJ2-7; D may be TRBD1 or TRBD2 (5 bases each). The germline V and J ends were trimmed by 5 bases and 0 bases, with 14 bases remaining between them. This CDR3 contains 15 residues. Germline V CDR1 and CDR2: SGHTA, FQGNSA. The CDR3 sequence: CASSARDQGSYEQYF. Written as DNA, the CDR3 is TGTGCCAGCAGCGCCCGGGACCAAGGCTCCTACGAGCAGTACTTC.

V gene TRBV9 combines with J gene TRBJ2-3; TRBD1 aligns across 8 bases. Germline loops: CDR1 SGDLS, CDR2 YYNGEE. Trimming cost V 0 bases and J 3 bases; bases outside gene matches: 3. This CDR3 is built from 15 residues. For the CDR3, the DNA is TGTGCCAGCAGCGTAGACTGGACAGGGACAGATACGCAGTATTTT. Residues: CASSVDWTGTDTQYF.

The chain recombines TRBV15 with TRBJ1-5; maybe TRBD1 (6 bases). V was trimmed by 1 base and J by 5 bases, leaving 18 bases between them. The V gene's germline CDR1 is LNHNV and CDR2 YYDKDF (reference sequence). This CDR3 has 17 residues. The CDR3 sequence is CATSRVGGPLADQPQHF. CDR3 in DNA: TGTGCCACCAGCAGAGTAGGGGGACCCTTGGCGGATCAGCCCCAGCATTTT.

The chain recombines TRBV5-1 with TRBJ2-5, with D possibly matching TRBD2 (5 bases). V shed 0 bases and J shed 2 bases, with 8 bases lying between them. This CDR3 spans 14 amino acids. Germline V CDR1 and CDR2: SGHRS, YFSETQ. In DNA form, the CDR3 reads TGCGCCAGCAGCTTGGCGGGGAATCAAGAGACCCAGTACTTC. Its translation: CASSLAGNQETQYF.

This chain uses TRBV5-1 with TRBJ1-2; 10 nucleotides align to TRBD1. This CDR3 has 14 amino acids. The V segment lost 0 bases and the J segment 8 bases; nucleotides outside the gene matches: 4. In germline, CDR1 is SGHRS, CDR2 YFSETQ. The CDR3 region is CASSLGGTGEGYTF. DNA of the CDR3: TGCGCCAGCAGCTTGGGTGGGACAGGGGAAGGCTACACCTTC. Full variable domain (rest looked up from reference TRBV5-1 and TRBJ1-2): KAGVTQTPRYLIKTRGQQVTLSCSPISGHRSVSWYQQTPGQGLQFLFEYFSETQRNKGNFPGRFSGRQFSNSRSEMNVSTLELGDSALYLCASSLGGTGEGYTFGSGTRLTVV.

Only one count was recorded for this clone. CDR3 DNA sequence: TGTGCCAGCCGACGGGGTAGCTCCTACGAGCAGTACTTC. It codes for CASRRGSSYEQYF. V is TRBV6-5 and J is TRBJ2-7; TRBD2 is a possible D gene (5 bases). The CDR3 extends over 13 amino acids. Germline values: CDR1 MNHEY, CDR2 SVGAGI. Trimming shortened V by 8 bases and J by 0 bases, and 11 bases separated the two germline ends.

V gene TRBV2 combines with J gene TRBJ1-6; 7 bases line up with TRBD1. J lost 7 bases, V lost 6 bases, and 15 bases had no gene match. The length of the CDR3 is 17 residues. Germline CDR1 and CDR2: SNHLY and FYNNEI. The CDR3 is CASSRGGDRPSNSPLHF. DNA of the CDR3: TGTGCCAGCAGCAGGGGGGGCGACCGCCCGTCGAATTCACCCCTCCACTTT.

The rearrangement links TRBV6-6 to TRBJ2-7, with 8 bases lining up with TRBD1. Looked up from germline, CDR1 is MNHNY and CDR2 is SVGAGI (reference sequence). V shed 2 bases, J shed 4 bases, and the junction held 7 bases outside the gene matches. The CDR3 loop spans 15 amino acids. The DNA of the CDR3 is TGTGCCAGCAGTTACGGGGACAGGAGAACGTACGAGCAGTACTTC. Translated, it gives CASSYGDRRTYEQYF.

Comment on this clone: The sample holds other DNA sequences that translate to the same CDR3. The genes are TRBV7-9 and TRBJ2-2; D gene unclear. Germline V CDR1 and CDR2: SEHNR, FQNEAQ (reference sequence). This CDR3 is built from 13 residues. V shed 5 bases and J shed 4 bases, with 8 bases lying between them. The CDR3 region is CASSLKGTGELFF. The CDR3 region has the DNA TGTGCCAGCAGCCTAAAGGGCACCGGGGAGCTGTTTTTT.

The V gene is TRBV9, the J gene TRBJ1-2; D gene uncertain. The length of the CDR3 is 13 residues. Trimming took 0 bases from V and 2 from J, leaving 5 bases between them. Germline CDR1 and CDR2: SGDLS and YYNGEE. The CDR3 loop is CASSVARNYGYTF. DNA of the CDR3: TGTGCCAGCAGCGTAGCCAGAAACTATGGCTACACCTTC.